The next 28 T cell receptor beta chains were all read from a single sample in a study of blood T cell repertoires in COVID-19. Libraries were prepared by immunoSEQ multiplex PCR; TCRdb keeps only in-frame clonotypes and omits some of them. The sample yields about 130,000 clones, about 85% seen once. The sequenced sample consisted of peripheral blood. These receptors all stem from a man in his forties or fifties with active or convalescent COVID-19.

This chain links TRBV19 with TRBJ2-3; TRBD1 matches 9 bases. This CDR3 comprises 15 residues. Germline V CDR1 and CDR2: LNHDA, SQIVND (reference sequence). J was trimmed by 4 bases and V by 6 bases; bases with no gene match: 8. The CDR3 coding sequence is TGTGCCAGTAGGATACAGGGGGCGCGGGCAGATACGCAGTATTTT. Translation gives CASRIQGARADTQYF.

The V gene is TRBV6-5, the J gene TRBJ2-5; 9 positions match TRBD1. This CDR3 spans 14 amino acids. Germline CDR1 is MNHEY and CDR2 is SVGAGI. Losses at the gene ends were 4 bases for V and 4 bases for J; bases not matched to a gene: 4. For the CDR3, the DNA is TGTGCCAGCAGTTCCGGGACAGGGCGAGAGACCCAGTACTTC. It encodes CASSSGTGRETQYF.

V and J are TRBV7-3 and TRBJ2-3; 12 bases map to TRBD2. CDR3 length: 16 residues. The V and J ends lost 2 bases and 7 bases, in that order; junction bases with no gene match: 7. CDR1 is SGHTA, CDR2 FQGTGA, per germline. The CDR3 nucleotides read TGTGCCAGCAGCTTATCTGCTAGCGGGGGGGCCAATACGCAGTATTTT. The encoded protein is CASSLSASGGANTQYF.

This chain uses TRBV7-2 with TRBJ1-5, with D possibly being TRBD1 (6 bases). This CDR3 comprises 17 residues. CDR1 SGHTA and CDR2 FQGNSA come from the germline V gene. V lost 5 bases, J lost 6 bases, and 23 bases lay in between. CDR3 protein: CASSPPGGATGGQPQHF. CDR3 in DNA: TGTGCCAGCAGCCCCCCCGGGGGGGCAACAGGCGGTCAGCCCCAGCATTTT.

V and J are TRBV11-2 and TRBJ2-3; D is perhaps TRBD1 (5 bases). CDR1 and CDR2 from the germline V gene are SGHAT and FQNNGV. V was trimmed by 3 bases and J by 4 bases, leaving 8 bases between them. The CDR3 consists of 13 residues. The CDR3 region is CASSFQGPDTQYF. DNA of the CDR3: TGTGCCAGCAGCTTCCAGGGCCCAGATACGCAGTATTTT.

V is TRBV6-6 and J is TRBJ2-5; 7 bases map to TRBD1. Losses at the gene ends were 7 bases for V and 2 bases for J; bases not matched to a gene: 7. Germline-derived CDR1 and CDR2 are MNHNY and SVGAGI (reference sequence). The CDR3 loop spans 14 amino acids. The CDR3, as DNA: TGTGCCAGCACACGGGACAGCACGCAAGAGACCCAGTACTTC. It yields the protein CASTRDSTQETQYF.

CDR3 loop: CASMSGDSPLHF. CDR3 DNA sequence: TGTGCCAGCATGAGCGGCGATTCACCCCTCCACTTT. The chain joins TRBV6-5 to TRBJ1-6; unclear D gene. This CDR3 region has 12 residues. CDR1 is MNHEY, CDR2 SVGAGI, per germline. Trimming took 7 bases from V and 8 from J, leaving 9 bases between them.

This clone was counted a single time. The chain recombines TRBV29-1 with TRBJ1-2; no reliable D call. This CDR3 comprises 11 residues. Trimming took 8 bases from V and 4 from J, leaving 11 bases between them. Germline lookup yields CDR1 SQVTM and CDR2 ANQGSEA. The CDR3 region has the DNA TGCAGCTCCACCAACGGCTATGGCTACACCTTC. This translates into CSSTNGYGYTF.

The chain is built from TRBV3-1 (or the pseudogene TRBV3-2) and TRBJ2-3; D is perhaps TRBD1 (7 bases). CDR1 and CDR2 from the germline V gene are LGHDT and YNNKEL (reference sequence). The CDR3 spans 14 residues. Trimming pared 4 bases from V and 2 bases from J, leaving 10 bases between. CDR3 region: CASSPRGDTDTQYF. The CDR3 DNA is TGTGCCAGCAGCCCCAGGGGGGACACAGATACGCAGTATTTT.

The chain carries TRBV19 and TRBJ1-4; perhaps TRBD1 as D (5 bases). The CDR3 contains 14 residues. Germline V lookup: CDR1 LNHDA, CDR2 SQIVND (reference sequence). V lost 5 bases, J lost 8 bases, and 15 bases lay in between. The CDR3, as DNA: TGTGCCAGTAGTGGGGGAGGGCTTGGAGAAAAACTGTTTTTT. It is translated as CASSGGGLGEKLFF.

This sequence joins TRBV11-2 and TRBJ1-3, with D possibly being TRBD1 (5 bases). The V gene lost 3 bases and the J gene lost 2 bases, with 8 bases spanning the gap. The CDR3 is 14 residues long. CDR1 SGHAT and CDR2 FQNNGV come from the germline V gene. The CDR3 is CASSFATAGNTIYF. In DNA form, the CDR3 reads TGTGCCAGCAGCTTCGCGACAGCTGGAAACACCATATATTTT.

This chain links TRBV5-5 with TRBJ2-7, with D unclear. The CDR3 loop spans 13 amino acids. Trimming took 2 bases from V and 4 from J, leaving 10 bases between them. Looked up from germline, CDR1 is SGHKS and CDR2 is YYEKEE (reference sequence). In DNA form, the CDR3 reads TGTGCCAGCAGCTTACTGTCCGTTTACGAGCAGTACTTC. This codes for CASSLLSVYEQYF.

V gene TRBV6-4 combines with J gene TRBJ1-4; no clear D gene. The germline V gene has CDR1 MRHNA and CDR2 SNTAGT. The CDR3 is 15 residues long. With 4 bases removed from V and 8 bases from J, the gap between germline ends came to 17 bases. The CDR3, as DNA: TGTGCCAGCAGTGCGGGATTTCTCGGAGGCGAAAAACTGTTTTTT. Translation gives CASSAGFLGGEKLFF.

The chain couples TRBV9 to TRBJ2-3; 9 bases agree with TRBD2. Germline CDR1 SGDLS, CDR2 YYNGEE. With V trimmed by 0 bases and J by 1 base, 9 bases remained unmatched. The CDR3 extends over 18 amino acids. The CDR3 DNA follows: TGTGCCAGCAGCGTAGTAATAGGCGGCGGGGGGGGCACAGATACGCAGTATTTT. It encodes CASSVVIGGGGGTDTQYF.

The J gene is TRBJ2-1, the V gene TRBV25-1; D unresolved. The CDR3 is 14 amino acids. Trimming stripped 3 bases from V and 10 bases from J, with 16 bases between. The germline V gene has CDR1 MGHDK and CDR2 SYGVNS. In DNA, the CDR3 is TGTGCCAGCAGTGATCTGTTCGAGGCGGCAGAGCAGTTCTTC. It yields the protein CASSDLFEAAEQFF.

This clone was found a few times. The V call is TRBV7-9, the J call TRBJ2-7; 9 positions match TRBD1. The germline V gene has CDR1 SEHNR and CDR2 FQNEAQ (reference sequence). The CDR3 spans 14 residues. Unmatched junction bases numbered 5, after V lost 5 bases and J lost 3 bases. The CDR3 is CASSPSTGGYEQYF. CDR3 DNA sequence: TGTGCCAGCAGCCCCTCGACAGGGGGCTACGAGCAGTACTTC.

The rearrangement links TRBV18 to TRBJ2-3; 8 bases are a match to TRBD2. CDR1 KGHSH and CDR2 LQKENI come from the germline V gene. J lost 9 bases, V lost 3 bases, and 5 bases had no gene match. CDR3 length equals 13 residues. The CDR3 is CASSPRGADTQYF. The CDR3 DNA follows: TGTGCCAGCTCACCGCGGGGGGCGGACACGCAGTATTTT.

The rearrangement links TRBV5-1 to TRBJ1-1, with TRBD1 identical over 7 bases. The trim removed 5 bases at V and 7 bases at J, leaving 8 bases unmatched. The CDR3 extends over 13 amino acids. Germline CDR1 SGHRS, CDR2 YFSETQ. CDR3 protein: CASRWDSQNEAFF. The CDR3 nucleotides are TGCGCCAGCAGGTGGGACAGCCAGAATGAAGCTTTCTTT.

The chain links TRBV6-5 to TRBJ1-5; a weak D match, TRBD1 (5 bases). CDR1 is MNHEY and CDR2 is SVGAGI in the germline V gene. CDR3 length equals 15 residues. Trimming removed 6 bases from V and 0 bases from J, with 12 bases in between. CDR3 protein: CASRPGHFSNQPQHF. CDR3 DNA: TGTGCCAGCAGGCCAGGGCACTTTAGCAATCAGCCCCAGCATTTT.

V gene TRBV19 combines with J gene TRBJ1-5, with a tentative D call TRBD1 (5 bases). CDR1 and CDR2 (germline): LNHDA, SQIVND (reference sequence). The CDR3 is made up of 16 amino acids. V shed 3 bases and J shed 0 bases, with 12 bases lying between them. In nucleotides, the CDR3 is TGTGCCAGTAGTATGTTGCGACAGCATAGCAATCAGCCCCAGCATTTT. It codes for CASSMLRQHSNQPQHF.

About this clone: The same CDR3 also results from other DNA sequences found in this sample. The chain couples TRBV5-4 to TRBJ2-3, with D tentatively TRBD2 (5 bases). The germline V gene has CDR1 SGHNT and CDR2 YYREEE (reference sequence). V gave up 3 bases and J gave up 3 bases, with 8 bases separating them. This CDR3 has 13 residues. The DNA for the CDR3 is TGTGCCAGCAGCTCCCCGGGGACAGATACGCAGTATTTT. This gives the protein CASSSPGTDTQYF.

This clone was counted once. The rearrangement uses TRBV7-2 and TRBJ2-7; D is possibly TRBD1 (5 bases). The germline V gene encodes CDR1 SGHTA and CDR2 FQGNSA. Trimming took off 1 base at V and 3 bases at J, with 16 bases between the two ends. The CDR3 runs to 16 residues. The CDR3 bases are TGTGCCAGCAGCTTAGGAGGTACAGGAGCGAGCTACGAGCAGTACTTC. The encoded protein is CASSLGGTGASYEQYF.

This clone has more than one count but fewer than ten. V usage is TRBV19 and J usage is TRBJ1-5, with unresolved D. The CDR3 runs to 15 residues. The V end lost 0 bases, the J end lost 5 bases, and 11 bases lay between the germline ends. Per germline, CDR1 LNHDA and CDR2 SQIVND (reference sequence). The CDR3 sequence: CASSIEQWMHQPQHF. Written as DNA, the CDR3 is TGTGCCAGTAGTATAGAACAGTGGATGCATCAGCCCCAGCATTTT.

The J gene is TRBJ2-2, the V gene TRBV5-1, with no clear D. CDR1 SGHRS and CDR2 YFSETQ come from the germline V gene. Trimming removed 6 bases from V and 0 bases from J, with 15 bases in between. This CDR3 has 16 amino acids. CDR3 coding DNA: TGCGCCAGCACTATGCCAGACAACTCGAACACCGGGGAGCTGTTTTTT. As protein: CASTMPDNSNTGELFF.

This rearrangement joins TRBV7-2 to TRBJ1-2, with D possibly being TRBD1 (6 bases). Trimming took off 0 bases at V and 1 base at J, with 12 bases between the two ends. Germline loops: CDR1 SGHTA, CDR2 FQGNSA. The CDR3 has 16 amino acids. The CDR3 region is CASSLAGTLLNYGYTF. The CDR3, as DNA: TGTGCCAGCAGCTTAGCGGGGACACTGCTTAACTATGGCTACACCTTC.

The CDR3 protein is CASSPSGAFNSPLHF. The CDR3 bases are TGTGCCAGCAGCCCGTCTGGGGCCTTCAATTCACCCCTCCACTTT. This chain links TRBV2 with TRBJ1-6, with D maybe TRBD1 (5 bases). V shed 6 bases and J shed 7 bases, with 16 bases lying between them. This CDR3 region has 15 residues. Germline V lookup: CDR1 SNHLY, CDR2 FYNNEI.

The rearrangement links TRBV19 to TRBJ1-1, with D hard to call. This CDR3 spans 10 amino acids. Between the trimmed V and J ends, which lost 8 bases and 4 bases, there was a span of 5 bases. Germline CDR1 and CDR2: LNHDA and SQIVND (reference sequence). This CDR3 is CASGRTEAFF. In DNA form, the CDR3 reads TGTGCCAGTGGGCGCACTGAAGCTTTCTTT.

The chain has TRBV3-1 (or the pseudogene TRBV3-2) and TRBJ1-6; 9 nucleotides match TRBD1. Germline CDR1 reads LGHDT; CDR2 reads YNNKEL (reference sequence). The CDR3 length is 15 residues. Unmatched junction bases numbered 5, after V lost 1 base and J lost 10 bases. The CDR3, as DNA: TGTGCCAGCAGCCAAGGGACAGGGGTAAGGTCACCCCTCCACTTT. It codes for CASSQGTGVRSPLHF.